This T cell receptor (beta chain) was recovered during a study of regulatory T cells in long-lasting Graves disease (dated by TCRdb to the early 2020s). Concerning the study at large: To count as having persistent Graves' disease, a patient had to have received antithyroid drug treatment for over 5 years with TSH receptor autoantibodies remaining persistently positive. The study was registered as a clinical trial and conducted in China. A total of 35 or so samples were covered by TCR sequencing, comprising around 13 persistent and approximately 20 newly diagnosed Graves' disease patients. In the clinical cohort, patients with persistent Graves' disease had used antithyroid drugs for an average of about 10.3 years. Patients with persistent Graves' disease were compared with patients with newly diagnosed Graves' disease using TCR sequencing and RNA sequencing of peripheral blood. Overall results and qualifications from the work: Sequencing and analysis were restricted to the TCR beta chain. TRBV28, TRBJ1-2 and TRBJ2-5 were preferentially used in persistent disease, while TRBV20-1 and TRBJ2-1 were favored in newly diagnosed disease. The study examined only peripheral blood because the primary lesion, thyroid tissue, could not be accessed. Lower TCR Shannon entropy and fewer highly expanded clones were observed in persistent Graves' disease patients than in newly diagnosed patients, which suggested clonal expansion. As a limitation, the authors acknowledged that the small sample size may reduce accuracy. More public clonotypes were shared among persistent patients (under 3,000) than among newly diagnosed patients (roughly 1,000).

Including cysteine and phenylalanine, the CDR3 has 15 amino acids. The sequence is cut down to CDR3 DNA, 45 bases in frame from base 1. According to the germline V gene (reference sequence), CDR1 reads WNHNN and CDR2 reads SYGVQD. V is pared back by 4 bases and J by 2 bases, with 13 bases lying between the germline termini. The time point label for this specimen denotes: persistent/refractory GD, antithyroid drugs over 5 years with positive TRAb. For both TCR sequencing and RNA sequencing, RNA was extracted from PBMCs in TRIzol. Graves' disease was diagnosed according to American Thyroid Association guidelines. Patients for the study were recruited at an endocrinology department in Xi'an, China. From each patient, approximately 10 milliliters of peripheral blood was collected into an EDTA anticoagulant tube. Ficoll Paque Plus density gradient separation was used to isolate PBMCs, and no further T cell sorting was performed. An Agilent 2100 Bioanalyzer and agarose gel were used to check RNA quality, and a NanoDrop 2000 was used to measure RNA concentration.

This clonotype has a single count. Its antigen remains undetermined. No per-base quality is available; no much larger clone lies one base away. A single read is weak support. Library preparation employed multiplex PCR. Sequencing used an Illumina HiSeq 4000. iRepertoire HTBI primers and Arm-PCR amplification of CDR3 regions were used to construct TCR beta libraries. Before sequencing, the PCR products underwent gel purification. Processing in the source paper ran as follows. Gene usage analysis of CDR3 amino acid clonotypes used the 62 TRBV and 14 to 15 TRBJ segments found across samples. COPE and FqMerger were used to merge filtered high-quality paired reads into contigs. BLAST was used to align contigs to IMGT TRBV, TRBD and TRBJ reference genes, and CDR3 was defined according to IMGT. Any clonotype with a frequency above 0.1% was counted as a highly expanded clone. Shannon entropy was used to measure repertoire diversity, and the Gini coefficient was used to measure V-J evenness. Public clonotypes were defined as clonotypes shared by more than one individual. TCRdb cleaned the public reads at Q25 with fastp, built clones with MiXCR and kept in-frame beta chains. CDR3 protein duplicates are merged, each entry listing the most common genes and DNA. The V and J calls and clone size come from TCRdb's table, not from the authors' own analysis. In all, the sample holds about 340,000 distinct CDR3 sequences, and around a fifth of those were seen once. In total, the top ten clones hold roughly 27% of the sample.

Recombination joined TRBV10-1 with TRBJ2-3, with TRBD1 as a weak D call on 6 bases. This clonotype was obtained from a female donor with Graves disease. The sequencing here drew on peripheral blood mononuclear cells (PBMCs), taken when the disease was refractory, from a patient treated with antithyroid drugs. The CDR3 sequence is CASSADRTFTDTQYF. In nucleotides, the sequence is TGCGCCAGCAGTGCCGACAGGACCTTCACAGATACGCAGTATTTT.